This TCR beta chain was recovered during a study of human T cells and chemical hapten exposure. Study-level background: On about 2 cm by about 2 cm of upper inner arm skin, sensitization was performed with 2% DPC. Patch tests put 0.01% DPC on the upper back, and the results were checked at 6 days.

TCRdb analysed the RACE reads with MiXCR anew, one entry per CDR3 protein. This sample has under 130,000 distinct CDR3 sequences; 34% occur once, and the top ten carry roughly 2.6%. In this sample, this clonotype turned up a few times. V was clipped by 5 bases and J by 1 base; unmatched bases: 6. CDR3 length: 16 amino acids. Stated time point: patch test 3, about 24 weeks after DPC sensitization. Treatment reported: therapeutic diphenylcyclopropenone sensitization with weekly scalp DPC. Non-pregnant alopecia patients aged 18 to 70, suitable for DPC therapy. J is TRBJ2-5 and V is TRBV12-3 or TRBV12-4, with TRBD2 matching 11 bases. Material: whole blood, obtained in connection with sensitization to the hapten diphenylcyclopropenone (DPC). The receptor was isolated from a man between 35 and 55 years old with alopecia areata. Some clones in this sample may be carry-over from other donors' samples. For the CDR3, the DNA is TGTGCCAGCAGTGATCCCCTAGCGGGAGGCCAAGAGACCCAGTACTTC. It is translated as CASSDPLAGGQETQYF.